The 14 T cell receptor beta chains in this list originate from one sample, sequenced in a study of blood T cell repertoires in COVID-19. Data came from immunoSEQ multiplex PCR; TCRdb stores just in-frame clones and leaves some out. Of some 260,000 clones in the sample, roughly 88% are singletons; the top ten hold just under 0.8%. Sample: peripheral blood. These receptors all stem from a woman in her twenties or thirties with acute or convalescent COVID-19.

This chain links TRBV5-6 with TRBJ1-1; tentatively, D is TRBD1 (6 bases). V gave up 0 bases and J gave up 1 base, with 10 bases separating them. CDR3 length: 15 residues. Germline V lookup: CDR1 SGHDT, CDR2 YYEEEE. CDR3: CASSLGGQANTEAFF. The CDR3 DNA follows: TGTGCCAGCAGCTTGGGGGGGCAGGCGAACACTGAAGCTTTCTTT.

The CDR3 here is CASSQGLAVNNEQFF. Written as DNA, the CDR3 is TGTGCCAGCAGCCAAGGACTAGCAGTCAACAATGAGCAGTTCTTC. The gene calls are TRBV7-7 and TRBJ2-1, with 8 bases fitting TRBD2. Germline V CDR1 and CDR2: SSHAT, FNYEAQ (reference sequence). The CDR3 runs to 15 residues. V gave up 5 bases and J gave up 5 bases; unmatched junction bases: 8.

The genes are TRBV7-3 and TRBJ2-5; a possible D gene is TRBD2 (6 bases). The CDR3 loop spans 14 amino acids. The germline CDR1 and CDR2 sequences are SGHTA and FQGTGA. V lost 3 bases to trimming and J lost 7 bases, with 15 bases between them. The CDR3 nucleotides are TGTGCCAGCAGCTTGGTTGGGGGAGGAGGGACCCAGTACTTC. Amino acid sequence: CASSLVGGGGTQYF.

The chain joins TRBV12-3 or TRBV12-4 to TRBJ1-2, with D maybe TRBD1 (5 bases). This CDR3 region has 13 residues. V lost 2 bases and J lost 4, with 8 bases in between. DNA of the CDR3: TGTGCCAGCAGTTTATTACAGGCCTATGGCTACACCTTC. This codes for CASSLLQAYGYTF.

The rearrangement links TRBV6-5 to TRBJ1-6; D is possibly TRBD1 (6 bases). This CDR3 has 15 amino acids. V was clipped by 4 bases and J by 4 bases, with 11 bases between them. Germline V gene sequence: CDR1 MNHEY, CDR2 SVGAGI. The CDR3 nucleotides read TGTGCCAGCAGTTTAAGGACAGATTATAATTCACCCCTCCACTTT. It translates to CASSLRTDYNSPLHF.

CDR3 protein: CASSLGDYNNEQFF. Written as DNA, the CDR3 is TGCGCCAGCAGCTTGGGGGACTATAACAATGAGCAGTTCTTC. The rearrangement joins TRBV5-1 to TRBJ2-1, with 7 positions matching TRBD2. This CDR3 has 14 residues. V trimming: 0 bases; J trimming: 5 bases; junction bases outside the gene matches: 2. Germline V gene sequence: CDR1 SGHRS, CDR2 YFSETQ. The full variable domain, its missing parts supplied by reference TRBV5-1 and TRBJ2-1, is KAGVTQTPRYLIKTRGQQVTLSCSPISGHRSVSWYQQTPGQGLQFLFEYFSETQRNKGNFPGRFSGRQFSNSRSEMNVSTLELGDSALYLCASSLGDYNNEQFFGPGTRLTVL.

The chain recombines TRBV7-9 with TRBJ2-2; the D gene is possibly TRBD2 (6 bases). The CDR3 loop spans 15 amino acids. The germline V gene encodes CDR1 SEHNR and CDR2 FQNEAQ (reference sequence). V lost 5 bases to trimming and J lost 7 bases, with 17 bases between them. The CDR3 loop is CASSLHTGVGGELFF. The DNA for the CDR3 is TGTGCCAGCAGCCTCCACACGGGGGTAGGCGGGGAGCTGTTTTTT.

Remarks on this clone: Within the sample, other DNA sequences also encode this same CDR3. The V and J genes are TRBV19 and TRBJ1-1, with D perhaps TRBD1 (6 bases). Germline assignment: CDR1 LNHDA and CDR2 SQIVND (reference sequence). V lost 3 bases and J lost 0, with 8 bases in between. CDR3 length: 14 amino acids. CDR3 sequence: CASSIGDMNTEAFF. The CDR3, as DNA: TGTGCCAGTAGTATCGGGGACATGAACACTGAAGCTTTCTTT.

This chain connects TRBV12-3 or TRBV12-4 to TRBJ2-2; 7 nucleotides line up with TRBD2. The CDR3 covers 12 residues. V lost 6 bases, J lost 8 bases, and 3 bases stayed unmatched. The CDR3 is CASSERGGELFF. CDR3 DNA sequence: TGTGCCAGCAGCGAGCGGGGTGGGGAGCTGTTTTTT.

This clone has only one observation. This sequence joins TRBV7-2 and TRBJ2-1; weak D call: TRBD1 (6 bases). V was cut by 5 bases and J by 6 bases, with 20 bases left in between. CDR1 SGHTA and CDR2 FQGNSA come from the germline V gene. The CDR3 is 16 residues long. The DNA for the CDR3 is TGTGCCAGCAGCCTAACTACAGGGTATCTCTTCAATGAGCAGTTCTTC. Its protein product is CASSLTTGYLFNEQFF.

The rearrangement uses TRBV18 and TRBJ2-1; 7 bases map to TRBD1. The CDR3 is 13 residues long. The V gene's germline CDR1 is KGHSH and CDR2 LQKENI. The junction had 4 bases not matched to a gene; V was cut back by 6 bases and J by 5 bases. The CDR3 nucleotides read TGTGCCAGCTCGACAGGGCTAGACAATGAGCAGTTCTTC. Protein: CASSTGLDNEQFF.

The gene calls are TRBV7-2 and TRBJ2-7; TRBD2 might be the D (5 bases). Trimming cost V 5 bases and J 1 base, with 15 bases left between them. Germline CDR1 is SGHTA and CDR2 is FQGNSA. CDR3 length: 15 amino acids. The CDR3, as DNA: TGTGCCAGCAGCCCTAGGAGGACTTTTTCCTACGAGCAGTACTTC. As protein: CASSPRRTFSYEQYF.

The chain is built from TRBV4-3 and TRBJ2-1, with D perhaps matching TRBD2 (6 bases). Germline CDR1 and CDR2: LGHNA and YSLEER. Trimming removed 2 bases at V and 8 bases at J, with 13 bases between. The CDR3 is 14 amino acids. CDR3 region: CASSQPRDEDEQFF. The CDR3 nucleotides are TGCGCCAGCAGCCAACCGCGGGACGAGGATGAGCAGTTCTTC.

The chain links TRBV27 to TRBJ1-5; D call uncertain. V was shortened by 4 bases and J by 5 bases, with 15 bases between the two germline ends. The CDR3 loop spans 15 amino acids. CDR1 and CDR2 (germline): MNHEY, SMNVEV (reference sequence). CDR3 protein: CASSSWAGRDQPQHF. The DNA for the CDR3 is TGTGCCAGCAGTTCTTGGGCGGGGAGGGATCAGCCCCAGCATTTT.